The TCR beta chain under discussion was sequenced for a study of CD4 T cells in relation to SARS-CoV-2 and coronaviruses. Study as a whole: After 10 days of antigen culture, PBMC TCR beta CDR3s were sequenced. No peptide or an HIV-1 Nef peptide pool served as negative control.

This CDR3 has 14 residues. Germline CDR1 reads SGHRS; CDR2 reads YFSETQ. Trimming removed 0 bases from V and 8 bases from J, with 12 bases in between. Some clones are missing from TCRdb's copy, which holds only in-frame ones; the method was immunoSEQ multiplex PCR. The sample records 20,000 or so clones, less than 70% being singletons. About this clone itself: Its specificity is not known. The same CDR3 is also encoded by other DNA sequences in this sample.

Unexposed donor CD4+ T cells date from about 2011-2018, before the COVID-19 pandemic. CD4+ T cells were isolated from the cells after 10 days of culture. This clonotype originated in a human donor in good health. The chain employs TRBV5-1 and TRBJ2-1, with TRBD2 as a possible D gene (5 bases). The sample consisted of CD4+ T cells from PBMCs, cultured in vitro. For the CDR3, the DNA is TGCGCCAGCAGCTTGGATTCTGGGCGGGATGAGCAGTTCTTC. This sequence encodes CASSLDSGRDEQFF.